This T cell receptor beta chain was documented in a study of blood T cell repertoires in COVID-19. A single count supports this clone. Original methodology: Cell counts per sample came from amplifying reference gene primers. Generated by immunoSEQ multiplex PCR, the TCRdb table keeps only in-frame clones and is missing some. The DNA gave D and trimming, while V, J and clone size come from that table. Of 150,000 to 200,000 clones in the sample, around 84% are singletons; the top ten hold roughly an eighth. Specimen: peripheral blood. This receptor was obtained from a man aged 25 to 40 with active or convalescent COVID-19.

The CDR3: CASSPGGQGPKGTF. As DNA, the CDR3 is TGTGCCAGCAGCCCGGGGGGACAGGGGCCCAAAGGCACCTTC. The chain is built from TRBV7-2 and TRBJ1-2; TRBD1 aligns across 10 bases. CDR3 length: 14 residues. Trimming at V came to 5 bases and at J to 13 bases, leaving 13 bases not matched to a gene. Germline V gene lookup returns CDR1 SGHTA and CDR2 FQGNSA.